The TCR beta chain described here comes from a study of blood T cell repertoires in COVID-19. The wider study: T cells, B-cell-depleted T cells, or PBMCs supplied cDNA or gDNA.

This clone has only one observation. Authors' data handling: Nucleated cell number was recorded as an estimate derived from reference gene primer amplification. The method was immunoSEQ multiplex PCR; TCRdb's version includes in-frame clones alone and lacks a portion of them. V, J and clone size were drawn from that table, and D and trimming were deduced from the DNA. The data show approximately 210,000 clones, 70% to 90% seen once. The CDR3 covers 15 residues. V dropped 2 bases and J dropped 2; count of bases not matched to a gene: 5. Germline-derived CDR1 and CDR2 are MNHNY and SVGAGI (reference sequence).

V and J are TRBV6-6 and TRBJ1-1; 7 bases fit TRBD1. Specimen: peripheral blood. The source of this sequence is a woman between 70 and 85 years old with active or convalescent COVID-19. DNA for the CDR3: TGTGCCAGCAGTTACATCCAGGGGGACAACACTGAAGCTTTCTTT. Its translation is CASSYIQGDNTEAFF.